These 11 T cell receptor beta chains were all obtained from the same sample, sequenced in a study of blood T cell repertoires in COVID-19. Sequencing used immunoSEQ multiplex PCR; TCRdb keeps in-frame clones, though not all of them. The table lists around 190,000 clones, around 90% of them singletons. The sequencing input was PBMCs or T cells enriched from blood (not recorded which). These receptors were obtained from a woman between 18 and 29 years old who had recovered from COVID-19.

V usage is TRBV12-2 and J usage is TRBJ1-1; the table names TRBD1, a call not compared with the DNA. TRBV12-2 is tagged as a pseudogene. This CDR3 contains 14 residues. CDR3 loop: CASRFSDMNTEAFF. CDR3 nucleotides: TGTGCAAGTCGCTTCAGTGACATGAACACTGAAGCTTTCTTT.

The V and J genes are TRBV3-1 (or the pseudogene TRBV3-2) and TRBJ2-3; D call uncertain. V was trimmed by 7 bases and J by 4 bases, leaving 9 bases between them. There are 12 residues in the CDR3. The germline V gene has CDR1 LGHDT and CDR2 YNNKEL (reference sequence). The CDR3 loop is CASTSSADTQYF. The CDR3 DNA sequence: TGTGCCAGCACTTCATCAGCAGATACGCAGTATTTT.

The rearrangement joins TRBV15 to TRBJ1-3; tentative D call: TRBD1 (6 bases). Germline lookup yields CDR1 LNHNV and CDR2 YYDKDF (reference sequence). The ends were cut back, 0 bases at V and 2 bases at J, with 11 bases in the middle. This CDR3 contains 16 residues. CDR3 in DNA: TGTGCCACCAGCAGAGATGAAGCAGGGGCTGGAAACACCATATATTTT. Translated, it gives CATSRDEAGAGNTIYF.

The chain joins TRBV6-4 to TRBJ2-2; TRBD1 agrees at 7 bases. The CDR3 has 14 amino acids. After removal of 6 bases from V and 0 bases from J, the junction contained 1 base not matched to a gene. Germline values: CDR1 MRHNA, CDR2 SNTAGT. Here the CDR3 DNA reads TGTGCCAGCAGCGGACAGGCGAACACCGGGGAGCTGTTTTTT. This encodes CASSGQANTGELFF.

The chain employs TRBV3-1 (or the pseudogene TRBV3-2) and TRBJ2-1; 7 bases line up with TRBD2. The junction had 13 bases not matched to a gene; V was cut back by 1 base and J by 7 bases. CDR1 is LGHDT, CDR2 YNNKEL, per germline (reference sequence). CDR3 length equals 17 residues. This CDR3 is CASSQVMGGMGSNEQFF. In DNA, the CDR3 is TGTGCCAGCAGCCAAGTTATGGGGGGGATGGGATCTAATGAGCAGTTCTTC.

The V gene is TRBV21-1, the J gene TRBJ1-2; no check of the table's D call, TRBD1, against the DNA was made. TRBV21-1 is designated a pseudogene. The CDR3 runs to 14 residues. CDR3 region: CASTPPPGQYGYTF. DNA for the CDR3: TGTGCCAGCACACCACCCCCAGGGCAATATGGCTACACCTTC.

The count of this clone is one. V and J are TRBV24-1 and TRBJ2-5; 8 bases fit TRBD1. Germline V gene data show CDR1 as KGHDR and CDR2 as SFDVKD. The CDR3 is 16 amino acids. The V gene end was trimmed by 4 bases and the J gene end by 4 bases; junction bases not matched to a gene: 10. The CDR3 bases are TGTGCCACCAGTGAGGCGACCGGGACAGGCGGAGAGACCCAGTACTTC. This codes for CATSEATGTGGETQYF.

This sequence joins TRBV18 and TRBJ1-2; tentatively, D is TRBD1 (6 bases). The length of the CDR3 is 18 residues. Trimming cost V 2 bases and J 2 bases, with 21 bases left between them. Germline CDR1 is KGHSH and CDR2 is LQKENI. CDR3: CASSPAGGIQGENYGYTF. CDR3 coding DNA: TGTGCCAGCTCACCAGCCGGGGGGATACAGGGTGAAAACTATGGCTACACCTTC. The full variable domain, with the rest looked up from reference TRBV18 and TRBJ1-2, is NAGVMQNPRHLVRRRGQEARLRCSPMKGHSHVYWYRQLPEEGLKFMVYLQKENIIDESGMPKERFSAEFPKEGPSILRIQQVVRGDSAAYFCASSPAGGIQGENYGYTFGSGTRLTVV.

The chain recombines TRBV6-5 with TRBJ1-1; D call uncertain. The CDR3 extends over 12 amino acids. Germline V gives CDR1 MNHEY, CDR2 SVGAGI. V lost 6 bases to trimming and J lost 7 bases, with 12 bases between them. The CDR3 bases are TGTGCCAGCAGCCGGGGAGGGAATGAAGCTTTCTTT. It translates to CASSRGGNEAFF.

Comments on this clone: This specimen includes other DNA sequences encoding the same CDR3. The rearrangement joins TRBV28 to TRBJ1-4; D remains unclear. V was cut by 6 bases and J by 5 bases, with 4 bases left in between. Germline V gives CDR1 MDHEN, CDR2 SYDVKM. The CDR3 extends over 11 amino acids. The chain's CDR3 is CASSLNEKLFF. DNA for the CDR3: TGTGCCAGCAGCCTAAATGAAAAACTGTTTTTT.

The V and J genes are TRBV4-3 and TRBJ1-5; D gene ambiguous. Germline CDR1 is LGHNA and CDR2 is YSLEER. V lost 4 bases, J lost 2 bases, and 12 bases lay in between. There are 15 residues in the CDR3. The CDR3 DNA sequence: TGCGCCAGCAGCCCTTCCGTAGGAGGCAATCAGCCCCAGCATTTT. This codes for CASSPSVGGNQPQHF.